This TCR beta chain was retrieved from a study of shared clonotypes between healthy human individuals. This clone has a handful of counts. Its cognate antigen is unknown. General observations from the study: Rarefaction analysis demonstrated incomplete sorted-subset sequencing notwithstanding large depth.

Assay: immunoSEQ multiplex PCR; the TCRdb copy retains only in-frame clones and omits some. The sample yields about 980,000 clones, more than 75% seen once. Germline CDR1 and CDR2: SEHNR and FQNEAQ (reference sequence). The V end was cut by 3 bases, the J end by 13 bases, with 19 bases between. The CDR3 totals 13 residues. Material for sequencing was memory CD4+ T cells sorted from blood. Subset given: CD45RA-negative fraction. The chain employs TRBV7-9 and TRBJ2-7; D is perhaps TRBD1 (5 bases). The source is a man younger than 30 in good health. DNA for the CDR3: TGTGCCAGCAGCTTCCCCTCCGATGACAGCAATTACTTC. Its protein product is CASSFPSDDSNYF.